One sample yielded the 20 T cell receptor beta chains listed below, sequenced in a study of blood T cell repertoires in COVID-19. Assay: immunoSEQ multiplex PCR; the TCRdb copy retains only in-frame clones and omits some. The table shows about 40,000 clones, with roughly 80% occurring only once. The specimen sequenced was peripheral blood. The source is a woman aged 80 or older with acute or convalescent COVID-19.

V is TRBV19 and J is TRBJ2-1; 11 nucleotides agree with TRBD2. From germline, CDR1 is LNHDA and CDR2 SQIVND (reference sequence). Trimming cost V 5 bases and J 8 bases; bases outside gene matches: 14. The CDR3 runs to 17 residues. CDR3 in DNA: TGTGCCAGTAGTCCCGGGACTAGCGGACTAGGGGGCCATGAGCAGTTCTTC. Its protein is CASSPGTSGLGGHEQFF.

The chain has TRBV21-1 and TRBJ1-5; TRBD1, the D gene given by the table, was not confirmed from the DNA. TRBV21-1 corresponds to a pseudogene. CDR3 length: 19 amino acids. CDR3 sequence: CASSVTSGTGDRSNQPQHF. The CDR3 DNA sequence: TGTGCCAGCAGCGTTACTTCCGGGACAGGTGATCGTAGCAATCAGCCCCAGCATTTT.

The CDR3 DNA sequence: TGTGCCAGTAGTAAGGATCTCGGGATTATAGGGTTTTCCTATGGCTACACCTTC. Amino acid sequence: CASSKDLGIIGFSYGYTF. This chain uses TRBV19 with TRBJ1-2; unclear D gene. This CDR3 has 18 residues. The V end was cut by 4 bases, the J end by 4 bases, with 25 bases between. Germline V CDR1 and CDR2: LNHDA, SQIVND (reference sequence).

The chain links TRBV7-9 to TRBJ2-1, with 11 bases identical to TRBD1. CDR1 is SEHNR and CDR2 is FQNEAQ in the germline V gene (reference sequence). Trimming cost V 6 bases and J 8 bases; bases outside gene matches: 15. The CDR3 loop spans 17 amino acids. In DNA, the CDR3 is TGTGCCAGCAGACCCCGACCCGGGACAGGGGGAGGCCATGAGCAGTTCTTC. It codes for CASRPRPGTGGGHEQFF.

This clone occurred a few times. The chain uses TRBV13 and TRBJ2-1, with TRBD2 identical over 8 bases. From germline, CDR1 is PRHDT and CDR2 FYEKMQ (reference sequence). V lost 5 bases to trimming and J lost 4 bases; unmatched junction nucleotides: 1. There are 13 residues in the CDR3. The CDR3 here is CASSRGGYNEQFF. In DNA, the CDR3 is TGTGCCAGCAGCCGCGGGGGGTACAATGAGCAGTTCTTC.

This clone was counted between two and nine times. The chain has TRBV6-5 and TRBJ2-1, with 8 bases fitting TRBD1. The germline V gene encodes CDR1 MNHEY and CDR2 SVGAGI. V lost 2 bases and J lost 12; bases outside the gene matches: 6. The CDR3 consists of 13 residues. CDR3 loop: CASSYATGGGQFF. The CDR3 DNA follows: TGTGCCAGCAGTTACGCCACAGGGGGAGGGCAGTTCTTC.

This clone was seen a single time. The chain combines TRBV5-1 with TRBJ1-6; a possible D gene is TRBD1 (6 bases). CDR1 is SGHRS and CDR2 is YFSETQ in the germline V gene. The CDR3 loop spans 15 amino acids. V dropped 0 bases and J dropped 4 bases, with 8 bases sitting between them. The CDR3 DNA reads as TGCGCCAGCAGCTTGGGGACAGCGTATAATTCACCCCTCCACTTT. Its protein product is CASSLGTAYNSPLHF.

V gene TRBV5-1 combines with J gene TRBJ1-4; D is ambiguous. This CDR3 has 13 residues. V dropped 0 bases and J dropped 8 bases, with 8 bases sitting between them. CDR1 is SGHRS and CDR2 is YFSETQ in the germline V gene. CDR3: CASSLAAGEKLFF. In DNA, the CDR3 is TGCGCCAGCAGCTTGGCCGCGGGGGAAAAACTGTTTTTT.

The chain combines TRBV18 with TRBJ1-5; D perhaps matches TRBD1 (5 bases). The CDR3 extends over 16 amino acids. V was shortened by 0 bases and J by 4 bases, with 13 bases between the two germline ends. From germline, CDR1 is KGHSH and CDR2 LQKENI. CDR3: CASSPPGDRVNQPQHF. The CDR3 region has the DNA TGTGCCAGCTCACCACCGGGCGACAGAGTAAATCAGCCCCAGCATTTT.

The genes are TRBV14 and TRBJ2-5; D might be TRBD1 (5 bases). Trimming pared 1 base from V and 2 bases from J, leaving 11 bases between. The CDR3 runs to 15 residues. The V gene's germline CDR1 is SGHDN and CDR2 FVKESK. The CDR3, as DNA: TGTGCCAGCAGCCAAGCTTTGGGGCGGCAAGAGACCCAGTACTTC. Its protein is CASSQALGRQETQYF.

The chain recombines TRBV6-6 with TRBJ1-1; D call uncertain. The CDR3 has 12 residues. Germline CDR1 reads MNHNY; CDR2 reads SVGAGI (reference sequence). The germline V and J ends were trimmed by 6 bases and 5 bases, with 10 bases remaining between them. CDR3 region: CASSPIRTEAFF. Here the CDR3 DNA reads TGTGCCAGCAGCCCGATTAGAACTGAAGCTTTCTTT.

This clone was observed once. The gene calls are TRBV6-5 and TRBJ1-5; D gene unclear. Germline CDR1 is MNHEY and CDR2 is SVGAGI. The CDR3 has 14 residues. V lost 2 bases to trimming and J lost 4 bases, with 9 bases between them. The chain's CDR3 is CASSYGPGNQPQHF. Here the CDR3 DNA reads TGTGCCAGCAGTTACGGTCCGGGGAATCAGCCCCAGCATTTT.

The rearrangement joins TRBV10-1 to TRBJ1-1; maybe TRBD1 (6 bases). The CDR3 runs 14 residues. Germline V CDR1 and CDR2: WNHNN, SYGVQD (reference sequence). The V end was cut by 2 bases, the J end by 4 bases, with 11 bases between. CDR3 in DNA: TGCGCCAGCAGTGAGCAGGGGCTCGGCACTGAAGCTTTCTTT. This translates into CASSEQGLGTEAFF.

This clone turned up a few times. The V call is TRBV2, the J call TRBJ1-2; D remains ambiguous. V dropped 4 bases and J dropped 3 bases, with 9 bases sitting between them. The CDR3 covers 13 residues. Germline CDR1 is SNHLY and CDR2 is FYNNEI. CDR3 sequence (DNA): TGTGCCAGCAGTGGGGCCGGTGACTATGGCTACACCTTC. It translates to CASSGAGDYGYTF.

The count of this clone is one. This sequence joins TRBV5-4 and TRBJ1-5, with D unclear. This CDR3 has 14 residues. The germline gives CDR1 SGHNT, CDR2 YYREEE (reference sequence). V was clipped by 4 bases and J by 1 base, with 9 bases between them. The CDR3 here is CASSHRESNQPQHF. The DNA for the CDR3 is TGTGCCAGCAGCCATCGGGAGAGCAATCAGCCCCAGCATTTT.

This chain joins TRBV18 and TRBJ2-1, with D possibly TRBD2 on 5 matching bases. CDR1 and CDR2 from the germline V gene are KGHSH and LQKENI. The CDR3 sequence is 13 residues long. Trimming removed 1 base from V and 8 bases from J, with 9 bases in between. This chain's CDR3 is CASSPHPRDEQFF. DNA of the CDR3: TGTGCCAGCTCACCACACCCGCGGGATGAGCAGTTCTTC.

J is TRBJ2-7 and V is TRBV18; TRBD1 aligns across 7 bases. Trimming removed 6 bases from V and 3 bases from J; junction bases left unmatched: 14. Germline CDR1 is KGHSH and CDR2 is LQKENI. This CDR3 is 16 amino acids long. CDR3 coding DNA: TGTGCCAGCTCTGCAATATTCCGGGACAGCCACTACGAGCAGTACTTC. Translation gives CASSAIFRDSHYEQYF.

In DNA, the CDR3 is TGTGCCAGCAGTTCGGACAGGGCAAACAATCAGCCCCAGCATTTT. This sequence encodes CASSSDRANNQPQHF. V usage is TRBV7-9 and J usage is TRBJ1-5; TRBD1 matches 8 bases. Per the germline V gene, CDR1 is SEHNR and CDR2 is FQNEAQ (reference sequence). Trimming removed 6 bases from V and 3 bases from J; junction bases left unmatched: 7. The CDR3 is made up of 15 amino acids. Filled out from reference TRBV7-9 and TRBJ1-5, the complete variable domain reads DTGVSQNPRHKITKRGQNVTFRCDPISEHNRLYWYRQTLGQGPEFLTYFQNEAQLEKSRLLSDRFSAERPKGSFSTLEIQRTEQGDSAMYLCASSSDRANNQPQHFGDGTRLSIL.

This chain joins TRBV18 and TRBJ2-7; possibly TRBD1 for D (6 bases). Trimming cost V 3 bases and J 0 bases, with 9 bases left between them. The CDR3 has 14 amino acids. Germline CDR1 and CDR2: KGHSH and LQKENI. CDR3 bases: TGTGCCAGCTCACCGACGGACAGCTCCTACGAGCAGTACTTC. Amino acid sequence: CASSPTDSSYEQYF.

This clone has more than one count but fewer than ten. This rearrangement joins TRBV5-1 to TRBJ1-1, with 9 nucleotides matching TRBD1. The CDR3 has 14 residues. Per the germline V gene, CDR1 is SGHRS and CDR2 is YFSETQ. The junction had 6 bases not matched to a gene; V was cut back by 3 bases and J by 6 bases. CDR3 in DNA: TGCGCCAGCAGCTGGGACAGGGTCGGGGCTGAAGCTTTCTTT. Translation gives CASSWDRVGAEAFF.